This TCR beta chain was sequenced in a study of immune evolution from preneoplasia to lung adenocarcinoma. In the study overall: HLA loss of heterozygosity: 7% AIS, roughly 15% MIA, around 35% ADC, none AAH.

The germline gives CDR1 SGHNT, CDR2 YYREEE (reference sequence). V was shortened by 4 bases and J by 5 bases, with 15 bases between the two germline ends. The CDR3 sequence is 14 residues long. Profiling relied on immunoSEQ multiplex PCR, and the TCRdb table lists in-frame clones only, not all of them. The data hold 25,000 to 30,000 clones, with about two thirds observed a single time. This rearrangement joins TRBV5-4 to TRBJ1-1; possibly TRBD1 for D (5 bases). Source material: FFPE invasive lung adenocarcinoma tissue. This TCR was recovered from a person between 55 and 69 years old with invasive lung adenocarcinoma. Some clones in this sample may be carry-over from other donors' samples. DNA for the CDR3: TGTGCCAGCAGCCCCGGGACGCTTGGGACTGAAGCTTTCTTT. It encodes CASSPGTLGTEAFF.